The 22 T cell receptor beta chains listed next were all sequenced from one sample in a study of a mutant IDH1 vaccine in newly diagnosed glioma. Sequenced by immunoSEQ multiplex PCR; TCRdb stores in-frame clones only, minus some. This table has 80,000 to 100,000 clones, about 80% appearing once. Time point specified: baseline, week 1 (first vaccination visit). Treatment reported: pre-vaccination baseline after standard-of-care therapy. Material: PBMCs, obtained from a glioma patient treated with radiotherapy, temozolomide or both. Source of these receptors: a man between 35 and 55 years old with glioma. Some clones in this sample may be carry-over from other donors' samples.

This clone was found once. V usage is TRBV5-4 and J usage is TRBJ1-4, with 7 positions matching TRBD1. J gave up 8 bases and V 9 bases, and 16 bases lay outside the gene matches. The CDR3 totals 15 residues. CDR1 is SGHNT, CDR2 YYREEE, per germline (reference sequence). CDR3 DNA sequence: TGTGCCACTAACCAGGGGGGTGCCCGGGAAGAAAAACTGTTTTTT. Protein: CATNQGGAREEKLFF.

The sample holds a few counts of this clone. CDR3 amino acids: CASSEMRGTEAFF. DNA of the CDR3: TGTGCCAGCAGTGAAATGAGGGGCACTGAAGCTTTCTTT. The chain joins TRBV6-1 to TRBJ1-1; the D gene is possibly TRBD1 (5 bases). This CDR3 comprises 13 residues. The germline gives CDR1 MNHNS, CDR2 SASEGT. V lost 2 bases to trimming and J lost 4 bases, with 8 bases between them.

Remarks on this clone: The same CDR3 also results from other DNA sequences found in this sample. CDR3 DNA: TGTGCCATCAGGGGGGCCAGCTACGAGCAGTACTTC. As protein: CAIRGASYEQYF. V and J are TRBV10-3 and TRBJ2-7; weak D call: TRBD1 (6 bases). The CDR3 runs 12 residues. With 6 bases removed from V and 3 bases from J, the gap between germline ends came to 9 bases. CDR1 is ENHRY, CDR2 SYGVKD, per germline.

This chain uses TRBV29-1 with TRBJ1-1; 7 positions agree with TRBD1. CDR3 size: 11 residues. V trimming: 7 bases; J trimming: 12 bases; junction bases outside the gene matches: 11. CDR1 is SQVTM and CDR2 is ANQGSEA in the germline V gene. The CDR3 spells CSASATGLTFF. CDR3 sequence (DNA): TGCAGCGCCAGTGCGACAGGGTTGACTTTCTTT.

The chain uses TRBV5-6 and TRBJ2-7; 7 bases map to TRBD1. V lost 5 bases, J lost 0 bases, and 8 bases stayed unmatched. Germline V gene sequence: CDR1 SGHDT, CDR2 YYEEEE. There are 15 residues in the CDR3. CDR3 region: CASSSETGSSYEQYF. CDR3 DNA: TGTGCCAGCAGTTCTGAGACAGGGAGCTCCTACGAGCAGTACTTC.

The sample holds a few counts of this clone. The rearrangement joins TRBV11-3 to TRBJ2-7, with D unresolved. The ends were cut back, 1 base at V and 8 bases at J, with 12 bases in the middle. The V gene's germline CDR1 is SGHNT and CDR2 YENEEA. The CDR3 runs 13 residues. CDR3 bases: TGTGCCAGCAGCTTAGGATCCAGCCGAAAGCAGTACTTC. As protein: CASSLGSSRKQYF.

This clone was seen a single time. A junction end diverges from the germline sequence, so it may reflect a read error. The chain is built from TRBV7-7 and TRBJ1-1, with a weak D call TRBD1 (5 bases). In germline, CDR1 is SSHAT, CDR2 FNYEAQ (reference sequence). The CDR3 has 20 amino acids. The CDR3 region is CASSLPTIRGIPEGYTEAFF. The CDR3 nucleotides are TGTGCTAGCAGCTTACCCACGATCCGGGGCATACCCGAGGGATACACTGAAGCTTTCTTT.

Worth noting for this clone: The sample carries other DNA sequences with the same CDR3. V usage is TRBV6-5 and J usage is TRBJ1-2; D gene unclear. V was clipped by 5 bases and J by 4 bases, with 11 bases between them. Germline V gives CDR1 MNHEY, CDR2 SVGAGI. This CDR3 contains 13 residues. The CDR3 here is CASSLEGGYGYTF. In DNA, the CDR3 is TGTGCCAGCAGTCTTGAGGGAGGCTATGGCTACACCTTC.

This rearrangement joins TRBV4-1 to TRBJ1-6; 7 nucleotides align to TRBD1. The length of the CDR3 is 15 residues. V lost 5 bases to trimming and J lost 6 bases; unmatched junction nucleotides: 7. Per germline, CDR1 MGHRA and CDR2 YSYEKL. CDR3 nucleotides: TGCGCCAGCAGCACCGGGACAGTTGCTAATTCACCCCTCCACTTT. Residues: CASSTGTVANSPLHF.

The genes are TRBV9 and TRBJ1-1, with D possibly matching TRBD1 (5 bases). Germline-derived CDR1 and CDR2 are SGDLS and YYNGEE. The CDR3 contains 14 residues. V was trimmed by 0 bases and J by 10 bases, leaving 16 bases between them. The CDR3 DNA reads TGTGCCAGCAGCGTAGGTGGTCAGGGTTCAGTAGCTTTCTTT. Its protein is CASSVGGQGSVAFF.

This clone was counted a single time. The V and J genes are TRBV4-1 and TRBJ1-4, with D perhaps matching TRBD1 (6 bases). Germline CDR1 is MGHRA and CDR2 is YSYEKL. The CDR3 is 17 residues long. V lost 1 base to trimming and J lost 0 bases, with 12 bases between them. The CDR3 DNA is TGCGCCAGCAGCCAAGGACCACAGGGTTCAACTAATGAAAAACTGTTTTTT. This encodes CASSQGPQGSTNEKLFF.

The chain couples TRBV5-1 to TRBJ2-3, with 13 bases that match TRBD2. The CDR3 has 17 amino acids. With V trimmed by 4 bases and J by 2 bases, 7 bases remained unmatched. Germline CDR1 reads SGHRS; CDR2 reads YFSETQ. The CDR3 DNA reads TGCGCCAGCAGCATCGGACTAGCGGGGGCCTACACAGATACGCAGTATTTT. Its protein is CASSIGLAGAYTDTQYF.

The CDR3 reads CASSDQPGPSGYTF. Written as DNA, the CDR3 is TGTGCCAGCAGTGATCAGCCAGGGCCGAGTGGCTACACCTTC. The chain carries TRBV6-1 and TRBJ1-2; D is perhaps TRBD1 (5 bases). In germline, CDR1 is MNHNS, CDR2 SASEGT. This CDR3 has 14 residues. Trimming cost V 3 bases and J 7 bases, with 15 bases left between them.

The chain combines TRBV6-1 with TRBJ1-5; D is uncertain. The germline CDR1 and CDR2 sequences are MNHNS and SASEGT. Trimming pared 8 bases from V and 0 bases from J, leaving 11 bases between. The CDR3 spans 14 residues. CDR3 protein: CASGLAYSNQPQHF. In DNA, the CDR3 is TGTGCCAGCGGCTTAGCGTATAGCAATCAGCCCCAGCATTTT.

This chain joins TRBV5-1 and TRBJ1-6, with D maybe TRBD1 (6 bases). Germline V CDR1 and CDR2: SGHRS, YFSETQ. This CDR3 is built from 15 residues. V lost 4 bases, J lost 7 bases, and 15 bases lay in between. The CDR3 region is CASSTNPGVNSPLHF. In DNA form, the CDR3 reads TGCGCCAGCAGCACGAACCCAGGGGTAAATTCACCCCTCCACTTT.

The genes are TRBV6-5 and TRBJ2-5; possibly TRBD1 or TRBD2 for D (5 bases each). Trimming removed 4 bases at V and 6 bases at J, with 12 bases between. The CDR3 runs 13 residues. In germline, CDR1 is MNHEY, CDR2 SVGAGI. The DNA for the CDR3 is TGTGCCAGCAGTTCGTTTGGGGGACAGACCCAGTACTTC. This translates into CASSSFGGQTQYF.

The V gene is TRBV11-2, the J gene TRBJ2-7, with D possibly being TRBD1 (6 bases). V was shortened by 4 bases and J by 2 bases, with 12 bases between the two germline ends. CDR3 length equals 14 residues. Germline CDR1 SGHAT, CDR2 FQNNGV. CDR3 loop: CASSYGQLTYEQYF. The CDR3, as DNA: TGTGCCAGCAGCTATGGACAGCTGACCTACGAGCAGTACTTC.

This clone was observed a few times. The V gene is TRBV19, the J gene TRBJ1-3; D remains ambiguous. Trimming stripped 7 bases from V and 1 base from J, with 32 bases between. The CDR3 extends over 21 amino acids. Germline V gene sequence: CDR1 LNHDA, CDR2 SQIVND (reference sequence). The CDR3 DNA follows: TGTGCCAGTACCTCCCCCCTCGGAATGGATACCTGGAAGGCGTCTGGAAACACCATATATTTT. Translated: CASTSPLGMDTWKASGNTIYF.

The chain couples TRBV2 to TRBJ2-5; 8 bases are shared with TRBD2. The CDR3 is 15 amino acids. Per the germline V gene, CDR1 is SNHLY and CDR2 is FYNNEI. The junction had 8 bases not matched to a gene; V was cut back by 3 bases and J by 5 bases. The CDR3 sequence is CASSDSRGGGETQYF. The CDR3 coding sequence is TGTGCCAGCAGTGATAGCCGGGGGGGTGGGGAGACCCAGTACTTC.

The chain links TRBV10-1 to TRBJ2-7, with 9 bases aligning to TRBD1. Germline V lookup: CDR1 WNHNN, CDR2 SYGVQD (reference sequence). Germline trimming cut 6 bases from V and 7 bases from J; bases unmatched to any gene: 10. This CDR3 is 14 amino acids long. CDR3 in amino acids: CASSGGQGSREQYF. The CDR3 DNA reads TGCGCCAGCAGCGGCGGACAGGGGTCTCGGGAGCAGTACTTC.

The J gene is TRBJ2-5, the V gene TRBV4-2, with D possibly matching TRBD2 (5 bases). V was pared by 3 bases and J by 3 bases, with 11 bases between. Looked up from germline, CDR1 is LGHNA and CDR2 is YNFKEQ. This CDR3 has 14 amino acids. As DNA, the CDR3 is TGTGCCAGCAGCCATCTTCCAGCGGAAGAGACCCAGTACTTC. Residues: CASSHLPAEETQYF.

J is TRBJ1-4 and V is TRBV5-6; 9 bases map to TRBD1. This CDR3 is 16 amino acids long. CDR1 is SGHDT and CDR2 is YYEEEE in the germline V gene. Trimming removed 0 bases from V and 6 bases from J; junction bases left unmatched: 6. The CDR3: CASSLAPGQGYEKLFF. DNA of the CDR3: TGTGCCAGCAGCTTGGCTCCAGGACAGGGGTATGAAAAACTGTTTTTT.